A single sample is the source of the 10 T cell receptor beta chains below, sequenced in a study of T-cell memory formation after mild COVID-19. MiXCR, applied by TCRdb to the 5' RACE reads, yields one record per CDR3 protein. The sample comprises roughly 13,000 distinct CDR3 sequences, around 12% of which are singletons, and about 45% rests with the top ten. Source material: PBMCs or a T cell subset sorted from them (not recorded which). Source of these receptors: an adult woman who had mild COVID-19 (a few samples of this study predate the infection). Cell type and time point are not known.

This clonotype was found a few times. This sequence joins TRBV19 and TRBJ1-1; 9 bases align to TRBD1. This CDR3 is built from 16 residues. Per the germline V gene, CDR1 is LNHDA and CDR2 is SQIVND (reference sequence). With V trimmed by 5 bases and J by 1 base, 8 bases remained unmatched. The DNA for the CDR3 is TGTGCCAGTAGTTCTTGGACAGGGGCGGAGAACACTGAAGCTTTCTTT. Protein sequence: CASSSWTGAENTEAFF.

The chain employs TRBV12-3 or TRBV12-4 and TRBJ1-2, with D possibly being TRBD1 (5 bases). The CDR3 spans 13 residues. The germline V and J ends were trimmed by 6 bases and 4 bases, with 12 bases remaining between them. The CDR3 DNA reads as TGTGCCAGCAGAGGACCGGGACCCTATGGCTACACCTTC. This codes for CASRGPGPYGYTF.

In its sample, this clonotype was seen many times. The rearrangement links TRBV29-1 to TRBJ1-5, with 8 positions matching TRBD1. There are 16 residues in the CDR3. CDR1 and CDR2 (germline): SQVTM, ANQGSEA. V lost 3 bases and J lost 7; bases outside the gene matches: 14. The CDR3 loop reads CSVDTLPQGAGQPQHF. As DNA, the CDR3 is TGCAGCGTTGATACCCTGCCCCAGGGGGCCGGACAGCCCCAGCATTTT.

This clonotype was counted a few times. V usage is TRBV27 and J usage is TRBJ1-3, with TRBD1 as a possible D gene (5 bases). CDR1 and CDR2 (germline): MNHEY, SMNVEV (reference sequence). The CDR3 is made up of 14 amino acids. Trimming took 6 bases from V and 4 from J, leaving 13 bases between them. CDR3 DNA: TGTGCCAGCAGAATAGACAGTCCCGGAAACACCATATATTTT. Its protein product is CASRIDSPGNTIYF.

In its sample, this clonotype was seen many times. The V and J genes are TRBV12-3 or TRBV12-4 and TRBJ2-7, with TRBD1 matching over 7 bases. This CDR3 is 13 amino acids long. J lost 5 bases, V lost 6 bases, and 7 bases had no gene match. CDR3 protein: CASSRQGWNEQYF. The CDR3, as DNA: TGTGCCAGCAGCCGACAGGGATGGAACGAGCAGTACTTC.

This clonotype was counted at least ten times. The chain joins TRBV2 to TRBJ2-7; D is ambiguous. Trimming pared 0 bases from V and 4 bases from J, leaving 7 bases between. Germline loops: CDR1 SNHLY, CDR2 FYNNEI. This CDR3 region has 13 residues. The CDR3 bases are TGTGCCAGCAGTGAAGCGCCTCGATACGAGCAGTACTTC. This sequence encodes CASSEAPRYEQYF.

Relative to its sample, this clonotype is medium-sized. The chain uses TRBV7-2 and TRBJ2-7; weak D call: TRBD1 (5 bases). The CDR3 consists of 14 residues. V lost 5 bases and J lost 1, with 12 bases in between. Germline CDR1 and CDR2: SGHTA and FQGNSA. Here the CDR3 DNA reads TGTGCCAGCAGCCTAGTGGACAAATCCTACGAGCAGTACTTC. It is translated as CASSLVDKSYEQYF. The complete variable domain, with remaining parts taken from reference TRBV7-2 and TRBJ2-7, reads GAGVSQSPSNKVTEKGKDVELRCDPISGHTALYWYRQSLGQGLEFLIYFQGNSAPDKSGLPSDRFSAERTGGSVSTLTIQRTQQEDSAVYLCASSLVDKSYEQYFGPGTRLTVT.

This clonotype was seen many times. The chain combines TRBV7-2 with TRBJ2-2; D possibly uses TRBD1 or TRBD2 (6 bases each). There are 13 residues in the CDR3. V lost 7 bases and J 9 bases, leaving 15 bases between the germline ends. Looked up from germline, CDR1 is SGHTA and CDR2 is FQGNSA. The CDR3 DNA sequence: TGTGCCAGCACCCTCAGGGGAGGCCGGGAGCTGTTTTTT. Amino acid sequence: CASTLRGGRELFF.

This clonotype was seen ten or more times. This sequence joins TRBV7-3 and TRBJ1-1, with 7 bases lining up with TRBD1. CDR3 length: 15 residues. Looked up from germline, CDR1 is SGHTA and CDR2 is FQGTGA. J gave up 4 bases and V 5 bases, and 10 bases lay outside the gene matches. Here the CDR3 reads CASSQGGGAGTEAFF. The CDR3 DNA sequence: TGTGCCAGCAGCCAAGGAGGGGGCGCGGGCACTGAAGCTTTCTTT.

This clonotype occurred many times. The chain is built from TRBV7-2 and TRBJ2-7; D not certain. CDR3 length: 14 residues. V gave up 1 base and J gave up 1 base, with 8 bases separating them. The germline gives CDR1 SGHTA, CDR2 FQGNSA. DNA for the CDR3: TGTGCCAGCAGCTTAGTAGCAGCATCCTACGAGCAGTACTTC. The encoded protein is CASSLVAASYEQYF.